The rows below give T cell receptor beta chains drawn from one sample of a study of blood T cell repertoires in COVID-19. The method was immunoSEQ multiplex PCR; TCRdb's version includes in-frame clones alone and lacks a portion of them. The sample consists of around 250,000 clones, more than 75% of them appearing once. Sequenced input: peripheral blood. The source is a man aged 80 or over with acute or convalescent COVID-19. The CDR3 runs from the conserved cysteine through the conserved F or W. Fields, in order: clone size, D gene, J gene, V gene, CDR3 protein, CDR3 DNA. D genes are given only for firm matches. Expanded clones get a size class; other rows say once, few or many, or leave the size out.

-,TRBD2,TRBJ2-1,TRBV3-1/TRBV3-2,CASSQVSGGVNNEQFF,TGTGCCAGCAGCCAAGTTAGCGGGGGGGTCAACAATGAGCAGTTCTTC
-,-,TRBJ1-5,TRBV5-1,CASSADGSRAQHF,TGCGCCAGCAGCGCTGACGGATCTCGGGCCCAGCATTTT
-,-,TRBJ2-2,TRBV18,CASSPPGNANTGELFF,TGTGCCAGCTCACCTCCGGGGAATGCGAACACCGGGGAGCTGTTTTTT
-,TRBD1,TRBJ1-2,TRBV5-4,CASSLDATGANPGYTF,TGTGCCAGCAGCTTGGATGCTACAGGGGCGAATCCTGGCTACACCTTC
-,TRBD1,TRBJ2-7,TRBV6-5,CASRTGQGIYEQYF,TGTGCCAGCAGAACGGGACAGGGGATTTACGAGCAGTACTTC
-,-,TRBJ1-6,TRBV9,CASSPEGHLNSPLHF,TGTGCCAGCAGCCCAGAGGGACACCTAAATTCACCCCTCCACTTT
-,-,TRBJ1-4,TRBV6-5,CASSYHPAGNEKLFF,TGTGCCAGCAGTTACCACCCCGCCGGTAATGAAAAACTGTTTTTT
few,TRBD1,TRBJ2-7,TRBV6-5,CASSQYRGSYEQYF,TGTGCCAGCAGTCAGTACAGGGGTTCCTACGAGCAGTACTTC
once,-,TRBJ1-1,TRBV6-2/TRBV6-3,CASSYPGRGRFFTEAFF,TGTGCCAGCAGTTACCCGGGGAGGGGACGGTTCTTCACTGAAGCTTTCTTT
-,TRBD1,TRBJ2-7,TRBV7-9,CASSGPWDRGLYEQYF,TGTGCCAGCAGCGGTCCTTGGGACAGGGGCCTCTACGAGCAGTACTTC
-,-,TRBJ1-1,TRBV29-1,CSVGTDLNTEAFF,TGCAGCGTTGGGACAGACCTAAACACTGAAGCTTTCTTT
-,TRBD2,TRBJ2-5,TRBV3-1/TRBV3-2,CASSPVLPGGETQYF,TGTGCCAGCAGCCCTGTGTTGCCGGGGGGTGAGACCCAGTACTTC
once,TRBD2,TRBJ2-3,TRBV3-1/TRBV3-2,CASSLGGTFTDTQYF,TGTGCCAGCAGCCTCGGGGGGACTTTCACAGATACGCAGTATTTT
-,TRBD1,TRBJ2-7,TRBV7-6,CASSQSTGLFREQYF,TGTGCCAGCAGCCAGTCGACAGGGTTATTCCGGGAGCAGTACTTC
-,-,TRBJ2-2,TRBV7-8,CASSLESGLDTGELFF,TGTGCCAGCAGCTTAGAGTCAGGGCTAGACACCGGGGAGCTGTTTTTT
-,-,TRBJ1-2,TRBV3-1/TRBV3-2,CASSPNGQRGYTF,TGTGCCAGCAGCCCAAATGGACAGCGTGGCTACACCTTC
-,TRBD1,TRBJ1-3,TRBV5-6,CASSLEQGASSGNTIYF,TGTGCCAGCAGCTTGGAGCAGGGGGCCAGCTCTGGAAACACCATATATTTT
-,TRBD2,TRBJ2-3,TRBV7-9,CASSPGLAGTTDTQYF,TGTGCCAGCAGCCCGGGACTAGCGGGGACCACAGATACGCAGTATTTT
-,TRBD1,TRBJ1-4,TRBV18,CASSPGQGNEKLFF,TGTGCCAGCTCACCGGGACAGGGGAATGAAAAACTGTTTTTT
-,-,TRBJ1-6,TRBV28,CASSPDGRHSPLHF,TGTGCCAGCAGCCCCGATGGGCGCCATTCACCCCTCCACTTT
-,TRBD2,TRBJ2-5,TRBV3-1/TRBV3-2,CASSPAGGRETQYF,TGTGCCAGCAGCCCCGCGGGAGGACGGGAGACCCAGTACTTC
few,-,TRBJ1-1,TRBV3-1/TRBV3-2,CASSQDWGGGTEAFF,TGTGCCAGCAGCCAAGATTGGGGGGGAGGCACTGAAGCTTTCTTT
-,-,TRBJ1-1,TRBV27,CASSYSGVTEAFF,TGTGCCAGCAGTTATTCAGGGGTAACTGAAGCTTTCTTT
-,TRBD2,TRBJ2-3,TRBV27,CASRNLGTSGADTQYF,TGTGCCAGCAGGAACCTCGGGACTAGCGGTGCAGATACGCAGTATTTT
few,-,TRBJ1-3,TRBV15,CATSRGGLGRSTIYF,TGTGCCACCAGCAGAGGGGGACTCGGACGTAGCACCATATATTTT